The T cell receptor beta chain under discussion was sequenced for a study of T cell repertoires in aging, cancer and after chemotherapy. Overall study context: Donors were grouped into six age bands spanning 30 or younger through 70 or older. Repeat sampling of healthy donors over several months to years showed clear clonal overlap. The study's findings and limits: Untreated cancer patients had significantly lower blood TCR diversity than age-matched healthy donors. In cancer patients, declining TCR diversity with age involved lost richness and lost evenness.

TRB rearrangements spanning V, D and J were amplified using mixed TRB-A/B primers. TCRdb called the multiplex PCR reads again in MiXCR, with one record for every CDR3 protein. The repertoire holds roughly 3,000 distinct CDR3 sequences, 30% seen once, with over 13% in the top ten. The CDR3 extends over 16 amino acids. V trimming: 4 bases; J trimming: 2 bases; junction bases outside the gene matches: 4. CDR1 LGHNA and CDR2 YSLEER come from the germline V gene. Comments on this clonotype: Its matching antigen is unknown.

Peripheral blood genomic DNA, not sorted cells or RNA, was the template. Sequencing was done on a sample of blood. The source is a human donor in good health. The gene calls are TRBV4-3 and TRBJ2-5; TRBD2 aligns across 13 bases. This chain's CDR3 is CASSPGLAGDQETQYF. CDR3 in DNA: TGCGCCAGCAGCCCAGGACTAGCGGGGGATCAAGAGACCCAGTACTTC.